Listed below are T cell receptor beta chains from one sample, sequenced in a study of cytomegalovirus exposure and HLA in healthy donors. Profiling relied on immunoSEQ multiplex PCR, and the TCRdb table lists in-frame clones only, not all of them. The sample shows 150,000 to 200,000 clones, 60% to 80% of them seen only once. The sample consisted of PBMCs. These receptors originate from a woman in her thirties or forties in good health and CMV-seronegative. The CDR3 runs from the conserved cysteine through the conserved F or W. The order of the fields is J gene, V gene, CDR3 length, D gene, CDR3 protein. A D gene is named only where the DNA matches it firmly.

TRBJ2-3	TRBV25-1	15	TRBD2	CASSESLAGGRTQYF
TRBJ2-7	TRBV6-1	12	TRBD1	CASSAGTGGKYF
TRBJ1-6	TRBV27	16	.	CASRGRGLPYNSPLHF
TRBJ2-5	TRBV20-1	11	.	CSARRGETQYF
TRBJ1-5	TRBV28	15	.	CASSFGTGLRQPQHF
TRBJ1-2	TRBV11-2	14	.	CASSYETTSGGYTF
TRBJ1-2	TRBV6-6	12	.	CASRQGDYGYTF
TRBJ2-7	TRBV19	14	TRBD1	CASSPTGGPYEQYF
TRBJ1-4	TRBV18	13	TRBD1	CASSPRGREKLFF
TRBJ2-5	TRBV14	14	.	CASSPGVPRETQYF
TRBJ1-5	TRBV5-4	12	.	CASSLQNQPQHF
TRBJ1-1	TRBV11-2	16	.	CASSLGGQTGGRGAFF
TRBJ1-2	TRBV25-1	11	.	CASRQNYGYTF
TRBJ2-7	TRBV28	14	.	CASSLTPRGYEQYF
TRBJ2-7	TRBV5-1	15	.	CASSFIGQLSYEQYF
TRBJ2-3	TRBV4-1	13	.	CASSQGLTDTQYF
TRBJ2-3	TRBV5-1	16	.	CASSTINPNGPDTQYF
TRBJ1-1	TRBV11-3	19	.	CASSLILDIKSTGNTEAFF
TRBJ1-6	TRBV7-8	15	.	CASSLETEFNSPLHF
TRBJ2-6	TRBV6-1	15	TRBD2	CASSEMGGGANGLTF
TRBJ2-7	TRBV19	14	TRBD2	CASSKGLAVYEQYF